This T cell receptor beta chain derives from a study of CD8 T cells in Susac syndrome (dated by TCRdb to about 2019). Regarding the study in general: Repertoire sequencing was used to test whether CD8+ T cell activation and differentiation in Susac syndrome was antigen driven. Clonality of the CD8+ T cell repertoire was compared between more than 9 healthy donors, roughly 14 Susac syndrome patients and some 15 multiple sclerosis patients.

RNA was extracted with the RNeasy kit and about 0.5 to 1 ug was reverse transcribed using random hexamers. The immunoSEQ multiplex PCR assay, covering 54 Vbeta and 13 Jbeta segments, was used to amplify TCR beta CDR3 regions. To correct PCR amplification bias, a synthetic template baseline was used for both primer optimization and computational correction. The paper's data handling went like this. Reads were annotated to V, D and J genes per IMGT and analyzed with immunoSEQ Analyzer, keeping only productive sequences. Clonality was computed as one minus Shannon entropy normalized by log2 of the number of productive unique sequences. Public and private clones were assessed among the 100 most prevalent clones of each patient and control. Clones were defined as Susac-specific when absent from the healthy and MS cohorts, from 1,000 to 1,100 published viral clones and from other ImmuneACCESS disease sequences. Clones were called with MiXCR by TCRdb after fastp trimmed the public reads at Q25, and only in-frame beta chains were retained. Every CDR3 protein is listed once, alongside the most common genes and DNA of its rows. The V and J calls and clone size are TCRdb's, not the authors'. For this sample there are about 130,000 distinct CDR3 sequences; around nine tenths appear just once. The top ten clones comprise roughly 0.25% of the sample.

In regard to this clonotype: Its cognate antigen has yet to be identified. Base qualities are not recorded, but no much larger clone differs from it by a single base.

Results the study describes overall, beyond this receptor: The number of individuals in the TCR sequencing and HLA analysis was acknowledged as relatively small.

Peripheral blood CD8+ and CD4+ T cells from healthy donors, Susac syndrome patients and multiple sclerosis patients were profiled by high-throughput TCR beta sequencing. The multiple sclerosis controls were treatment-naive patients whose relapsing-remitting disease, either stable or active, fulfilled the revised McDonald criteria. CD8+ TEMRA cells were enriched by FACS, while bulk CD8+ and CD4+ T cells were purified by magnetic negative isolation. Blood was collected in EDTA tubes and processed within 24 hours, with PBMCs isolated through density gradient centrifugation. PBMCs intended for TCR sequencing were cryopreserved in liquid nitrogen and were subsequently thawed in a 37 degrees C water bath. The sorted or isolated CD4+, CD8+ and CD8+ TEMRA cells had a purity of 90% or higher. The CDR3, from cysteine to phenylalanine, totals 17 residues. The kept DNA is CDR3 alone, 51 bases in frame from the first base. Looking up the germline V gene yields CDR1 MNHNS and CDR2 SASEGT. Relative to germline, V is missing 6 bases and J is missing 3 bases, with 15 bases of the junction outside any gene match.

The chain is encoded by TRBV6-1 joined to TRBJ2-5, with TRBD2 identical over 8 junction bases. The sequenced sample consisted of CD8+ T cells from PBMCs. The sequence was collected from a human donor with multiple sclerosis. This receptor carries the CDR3 CASSPVGSGRTEETQYF. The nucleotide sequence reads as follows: TGTGCCAGCAGCCCCGTCGGGAGCGGGAGAACGGAAGAGACCCAGTACTTC.